The 7 T cell receptor beta chains listed next were all sequenced from one sample in a study of T cells after yellow fever vaccination. TCRdb re-called the 5' RACE reads with MiXCR, one entry per CDR3 protein. Of some 320,000 distinct CDR3 sequences in the sample, roughly 4% were seen once. The sequencing used PBMCs, collected 5 days after the yellow fever booster vaccination. The receptors come from a man aged 18 to 30 who received the YFV17D yellow fever vaccine.

This clonotype was seen more than once but under ten times. This chain links TRBV2 with TRBJ2-7; 9 bases map to TRBD2. The CDR3 runs 15 residues. The J segment lost 4 bases and the V segment lost 0 bases, leaving 4 bases of the junction unmatched. Germline V lookup: CDR1 SNHLY, CDR2 FYNNEI. The CDR3 here is CASSEAYSGGYEQYF. CDR3 bases: TGTGCCAGCAGTGAAGCGTACAGCGGGGGGTACGAGCAGTACTTC.

The CDR3 region is CASRISGLTGLGAFF. The CDR3 coding sequence is TGTGCCAGCCGGATTTCAGGGCTTACTGGTTTGGGAGCTTTCTTT. This chain links TRBV28 with TRBJ1-1; tentative D call: TRBD1 (5 bases). The CDR3 totals 15 residues. The germline V and J ends were trimmed by 8 bases and 10 bases, with 26 bases remaining between them. Germline assignment: CDR1 MDHEN and CDR2 SYDVKM.

This clonotype has at least ten counts. The genes are TRBV11-2 and TRBJ2-5, with D perhaps TRBD1 (5 bases). The germline gives CDR1 SGHAT, CDR2 FQNNGV. This CDR3 has 14 amino acids. The V end lost 3 bases, the J end lost 1 base, and 9 bases lay between the germline ends. In DNA, the CDR3 is TGTGCCAGCAGCTTCTGGGGCACCCAAGAGACCCAGTACTTC. Its protein product is CASSFWGTQETQYF.

The chain recombines TRBV4-3 with TRBJ1-1; D remains ambiguous. This CDR3 contains 15 residues. Trimming stripped 1 base from V and 1 base from J, with 10 bases between. Germline CDR1 reads LGHNA; CDR2 reads YSLEER. Written as DNA, the CDR3 is TGCGCCAGCAGCCAAGGTAGTTGGGCGAACACTGAAGCTTTCTTT. The encoded protein is CASSQGSWANTEAFF.

This clonotype occurred a few times. This chain uses TRBV7-3 with TRBJ2-7, with unresolved D. With 2 bases removed from V and 1 base from J, the gap between germline ends came to 12 bases. This CDR3 is 15 amino acids long. Germline-derived CDR1 and CDR2 are SGHTA and FQGTGA. The CDR3 nucleotides read TGTGCCAGCAGCTTAGCAGGAACCCAATCCTACGAGCAGTACTTC. Protein product: CASSLAGTQSYEQYF.

This clonotype has just a few counts. J is TRBJ1-2 and V is TRBV6-2 or TRBV6-3; no firm D call. Germline V lookup: CDR1 MNHEY, CDR2 SVGEGT. The CDR3 has 14 residues. Between the trimmed V and J ends, which lost 4 bases and 4 bases, there was a span of 13 bases. The CDR3 here is CASSLTGESYGYTF. In DNA form, the CDR3 reads TGTGCCAGCAGTTTGACGGGAGAGAGCTATGGCTACACCTTC.

This clonotype showed up just a few times. The chain couples TRBV6-5 to TRBJ2-4, with 9 nucleotides matching TRBD2. The CDR3 has 15 residues. The V gene end was trimmed by 5 bases and the J gene end by 6 bases; junction bases not matched to a gene: 8. CDR1 is MNHEY, CDR2 SVGAGI, per germline. Written as DNA, the CDR3 is TGTGCCAGCAGTCCCTTAGGGCGGGGGGGAAACATTCAGTACTTC. This gives the protein CASSPLGRGGNIQYF.